The rows below give T cell receptor beta chains drawn from one sample of a study of blood T cell repertoires in COVID-19. The method was immunoSEQ multiplex PCR; TCRdb's version includes in-frame clones alone and lacks a portion of them. The table records more than 150,000 clones, about 83% of them present only once. The sequenced sample was peripheral blood. The source is an older woman with COVID-19, enrolled during active disease. Both conserved end residues are part of each CDR3. The order of the fields is J gene, D gene, clone size, CDR3 length, V gene, CDR3 protein, CDR3 DNA. D genes are given only for firm matches. Some rows mark clone size as missing; the rest say once, few, many or name a class of expanded clone.

j_call: TRBJ2-1
d_call: TRBD2
clone_size: -
cdr3_length: 14
v_call: TRBV6-2/TRBV6-3
cdr3_aa: CASSYLAGGDEQFF
cdr3_nt: TGTGCCAGCAGTTACTTGGCGGGAGGCGATGAGCAGTTCTTC

j_call: TRBJ1-1
d_call: -
clone_size: -
cdr3_length: 15
v_call: TRBV10-3
cdr3_aa: CAISESIPTGSEAFF
cdr3_nt: TGTGCCATCAGTGAGTCGATTCCTACAGGGAGTGAAGCTTTCTTT

j_call: TRBJ1-6
d_call: -
clone_size: few
cdr3_length: 14
v_call: TRBV19
cdr3_aa: CATRPQGNGSPLHF
cdr3_nt: TGTGCCACACGACCTCAGGGCAATGGGTCACCCCTCCACTTT

j_call: TRBJ1-5
d_call: -
clone_size: -
cdr3_length: 14
v_call: TRBV4-1
cdr3_aa: CASSQKQGSQPQHF
cdr3_nt: TGCGCCAGCAGCCAAAAACAGGGTAGTCAGCCCCAGCATTTT

j_call: TRBJ2-1
d_call: TRBD2
clone_size: -
cdr3_length: 15
v_call: TRBV4-1
cdr3_aa: CASSPKAGPYNEQFF
cdr3_nt: TGCGCCAGCAGCCCAAAAGCGGGGCCCTACAATGAGCAGTTCTTC

j_call: TRBJ1-1
d_call: -
clone_size: -
cdr3_length: 13
v_call: TRBV11-3
cdr3_aa: CASSLTGGTEAFF
cdr3_nt: TGTGCCAGCAGCTTAACGGGCGGGACTGAAGCTTTCTTT

j_call: TRBJ1-1
d_call: -
clone_size: -
cdr3_length: 14
v_call: TRBV4-3
cdr3_aa: CASSQVGGSTEAFF
cdr3_nt: TGCGCCAGCAGCCAAGTGGGGGGGTCCACTGAAGCTTTCTTT

j_call: TRBJ1-4
d_call: TRBD1
clone_size: -
cdr3_length: 15
v_call: TRBV7-8
cdr3_aa: CASSWTGGANEKLFF
cdr3_nt: TGTGCCAGCAGCTGGACAGGGGGCGCGAATGAAAAACTGTTTTTT

j_call: TRBJ1-5
d_call: TRBD1
clone_size: -
cdr3_length: 16
v_call: TRBV6-2/TRBV6-3
cdr3_aa: CASSYRTGGSNQPQHF
cdr3_nt: TGTGCCAGCAGTTACCGGACAGGGGGTAGCAATCAGCCCCAGCATTTT

j_call: TRBJ2-2
d_call: -
clone_size: -
cdr3_length: 15
v_call: TRBV19
cdr3_aa: CASSIGSRGTGELFF
cdr3_nt: TGTGCCAGTAGTATTGGCTCCAGGGGCACCGGGGAGCTGTTTTTT

j_call: TRBJ1-6
d_call: TRBD1
clone_size: -
cdr3_length: 15
v_call: TRBV10-3
cdr3_aa: CAIRLGQGDNSPLHF
cdr3_nt: TGTGCCATCAGGCTCGGACAGGGTGATAATTCACCCCTCCACTTT

j_call: TRBJ1-2
d_call: TRBD1
clone_size: -
cdr3_length: 13
v_call: TRBV7-8
cdr3_aa: CASSADRVEGYTF
cdr3_nt: TGTGCCAGCAGCGCGGACAGGGTTGAAGGCTACACCTTC

j_call: TRBJ1-5
d_call: TRBD1
clone_size: few
cdr3_length: 15
v_call: TRBV19
cdr3_aa: CASRGTVYSNQPQHF
cdr3_nt: TGTGCCAGTAGGGGGACAGTCTATAGCAATCAGCCCCAGCATTTT

j_call: TRBJ2-3
d_call: -
clone_size: -
cdr3_length: 15
v_call: TRBV6-2/TRBV6-3
cdr3_aa: CASSSSGPNLDTQYF
cdr3_nt: TGTGCCAGCAGTTCCAGCGGGCCCAACTTAGATACGCAGTATTTT

j_call: TRBJ2-2
d_call: -
clone_size: -
cdr3_length: 15
v_call: TRBV3-1/TRBV3-2
cdr3_aa: CASSQRDFYTGELFF
cdr3_nt: TGTGCCAGCAGCCAACGGGACTTCTACACCGGGGAGCTGTTTTTT

j_call: TRBJ1-1
d_call: TRBD1
clone_size: -
cdr3_length: 15
v_call: TRBV5-1
cdr3_aa: CASSLTGATNTEAFF
cdr3_nt: TGCGCCAGCAGCTTAACAGGGGCAACGAACACTGAAGCTTTCTTT

j_call: TRBJ1-2
d_call: -
clone_size: -
cdr3_length: 13
v_call: TRBV5-1
cdr3_aa: CASRAGGAYGYTF
cdr3_nt: TGCGCCAGCAGGGCTGGGGGGGCCTATGGCTACACCTTC

j_call: TRBJ2-7
d_call: -
clone_size: -
cdr3_length: 13
v_call: TRBV3-1/TRBV3-2
cdr3_aa: CASSHLSTYEQYF
cdr3_nt: TGTGCCAGCAGTCACCTTAGTACCTACGAGCAGTACTTC

j_call: TRBJ2-6
d_call: TRBD1
clone_size: -
cdr3_length: 19
v_call: TRBV5-1
cdr3_aa: CASSLIQGGVFSGANVLTF
cdr3_nt: TGCGCCAGCAGCTTGATTCAAGGGGGCGTATTCTCTGGGGCCAACGTCCTGACTTTC

j_call: TRBJ1-6
d_call: -
clone_size: -
cdr3_length: 15
v_call: TRBV28
cdr3_aa: CASSLSAGYHSPLHF
cdr3_nt: TGTGCCAGCAGTTTATCGGCAGGGTATCATTCACCCCTCCACTTT

j_call: TRBJ2-7
d_call: TRBD1
clone_size: -
cdr3_length: 11
v_call: TRBV6-5
cdr3_aa: CASTGGYEQYF
cdr3_nt: TGTGCCAGCACAGGGGGCTACGAGCAGTACTTC

j_call: TRBJ1-1
d_call: TRBD1
clone_size: once
cdr3_length: 14
v_call: TRBV5-1
cdr3_aa: CASTVGQMNTEAFF
cdr3_nt: TGCGCCAGCACGGTGGGACAGATGAACACTGAAGCTTTCTTT

j_call: TRBJ2-5
d_call: -
clone_size: few
cdr3_length: 16
v_call: TRBV6-2/TRBV6-3
cdr3_aa: CASSSPGTPRQETQYF
cdr3_nt: TGTGCCAGCAGTTCCCCTGGGACTCCCCGGCAAGAGACCCAGTACTTC

j_call: TRBJ1-4
d_call: TRBD1
clone_size: -
cdr3_length: 15
v_call: TRBV5-1
cdr3_aa: CASSGGGGAGEKLFF
cdr3_nt: TGCGCCAGCAGCGGAGGAGGGGGCGCTGGTGAAAAACTGTTTTTT

j_call: TRBJ1-1
d_call: -
clone_size: few
cdr3_length: 14
v_call: TRBV19
cdr3_aa: CASSPPPGGTEAFF
cdr3_nt: TGTGCCAGTAGTCCGCCCCCGGGAGGCACTGAAGCTTTCTTT

j_call: TRBJ2-3
d_call: -
clone_size: -
cdr3_length: 14
v_call: TRBV5-4
cdr3_aa: CASSVTLGADTQYF
cdr3_nt: TGTGCCAGCAGCGTGACCCTAGGTGCAGATACGCAGTATTTT

j_call: TRBJ2-7
d_call: -
clone_size: -
cdr3_length: 16
v_call: TRBV5-1
cdr3_aa: CASSSSPASDTFEQYF
cdr3_nt: TGCGCCAGCAGCTCCTCCCCGGCTAGCGATACGTTCGAGCAGTACTTC

j_call: TRBJ2-1
d_call: TRBD2
clone_size: -
cdr3_length: 15
v_call: TRBV2
cdr3_aa: CASSELAGGVGEQFF
cdr3_nt: TGTGCCAGCAGTGAGTTAGCGGGAGGAGTCGGAGAGCAGTTCTTC

j_call: TRBJ2-2
d_call: -
clone_size: -
cdr3_length: 14
v_call: TRBV28
cdr3_aa: CASSLWETVGELFF
cdr3_nt: TGTGCCAGCAGTTTATGGGAGACGGTAGGGGAGCTGTTTTTT

j_call: TRBJ2-3
d_call: TRBD2
clone_size: -
cdr3_length: 16
v_call: TRBV6-1
cdr3_aa: CASSDSGSGVPDTQYF
cdr3_nt: TGTGCCAGCAGTGATAGTGGAAGCGGGGTCCCAGATACGCAGTATTTT

j_call: TRBJ1-2
d_call: -
clone_size: -
cdr3_length: 15
v_call: TRBV5-1
cdr3_aa: CASSLNLGGGYGYTF
cdr3_nt: TGCGCCAGCAGCTTAAATTTGGGGGGAGGCTATGGCTACACCTTC

j_call: TRBJ2-2
d_call: TRBD2
clone_size: -
cdr3_length: 18
v_call: TRBV5-4
cdr3_aa: CASSQGLAGSGNTGELFF
cdr3_nt: TGTGCCAGCAGCCAGGGACTAGCGGGAAGTGGTAACACCGGGGAGCTGTTTTTT

j_call: TRBJ1-1
d_call: TRBD1
clone_size: -
cdr3_length: 14
v_call: TRBV18
cdr3_aa: CASSPPGQGSEAFF
cdr3_nt: TGTGCCAGCTCACCACCGGGACAGGGCTCTGAAGCTTTCTTT

j_call: TRBJ1-4
d_call: TRBD1
clone_size: -
cdr3_length: 15
v_call: TRBV30
cdr3_aa: CAWTFGGQGSEKLFF
cdr3_nt: TGTGCCTGGACCTTCGGGGGACAGGGCTCTGAAAAACTGTTTTTT

j_call: TRBJ1-1
d_call: TRBD1
clone_size: -
cdr3_length: 15
v_call: TRBV7-6
cdr3_aa: CASSYPGQLNTEAFF
cdr3_nt: TGTGCCAGCAGCTACCCGGGACAGTTGAACACTGAAGCTTTCTTT

j_call: TRBJ1-2
d_call: -
clone_size: few
cdr3_length: 13
v_call: TRBV27
cdr3_aa: CASSFRISYGYTF
cdr3_nt: TGTGCCAGCAGTTTCAGGATTAGCTATGGCTACACCTTC

j_call: TRBJ1-6
d_call: TRBD1
clone_size: -
cdr3_length: 15
v_call: TRBV5-1
cdr3_aa: CASNPGQGYNSPLHF
cdr3_nt: TGCGCCAGCAATCCGGGACAGGGTTATAATTCACCCCTCCACTTT

j_call: TRBJ2-7
d_call: TRBD2
clone_size: -
cdr3_length: 16
v_call: TRBV5-1
cdr3_aa: CASSLASRTGGYEQYF
cdr3_nt: TGCGCCAGCAGCTTGGCCTCGCGCACGGGAGGGTACGAGCAGTACTTC

j_call: TRBJ2-7
d_call: -
clone_size: -
cdr3_length: 11
v_call: TRBV6-2/TRBV6-3
cdr3_aa: CASSLATEQYF
cdr3_nt: TGTGCCAGCAGCTTAGCGACAGAGCAGTACTTC

j_call: TRBJ2-3
d_call: TRBD1
clone_size: once
cdr3_length: 16
v_call: TRBV6-5
cdr3_aa: CASSSRTGPSTDTQYF
cdr3_nt: TGTGCCAGCAGTTCGAGGACAGGGCCAAGCACAGATACGCAGTATTTT

j_call: TRBJ2-7
d_call: TRBD2
clone_size: once
cdr3_length: 17
v_call: TRBV5-1
cdr3_aa: CASRQAAVAGGTYEQYF
cdr3_nt: TGCGCCAGCAGACAAGCGGCTGTTGCGGGAGGAACCTACGAGCAGTACTTC

j_call: TRBJ2-3
d_call: TRBD2
clone_size: -
cdr3_length: 16
v_call: TRBV11-3
cdr3_aa: CASSLRAGRPGDTQYF
cdr3_nt: TGTGCCAGCAGCTTACGAGCGGGAAGGCCCGGGGATACGCAGTATTTT

j_call: TRBJ1-5
d_call: TRBD1
clone_size: -
cdr3_length: 16
v_call: TRBV19
cdr3_aa: CASSSLDRGSNQPQHF
cdr3_nt: TGTGCCAGTAGTTCCCTCGACAGGGGCAGCAATCAGCCCCAGCATTTT

j_call: TRBJ2-2
d_call: TRBD1
clone_size: -
cdr3_length: 14
v_call: TRBV29-1
cdr3_aa: CSVEKGQGRRELFF
cdr3_nt: TGCAGCGTTGAAAAGGGACAGGGGCGCCGGGAGCTGTTTTTT

j_call: TRBJ2-1
d_call: -
clone_size: -
cdr3_length: 14
v_call: TRBV6-5
cdr3_aa: CASLGLSFWNEQFF
cdr3_nt: TGTGCCAGCCTCGGACTATCTTTTTGGAATGAGCAGTTCTTC

j_call: TRBJ1-4
d_call: -
clone_size: -
cdr3_length: 15
v_call: TRBV15
cdr3_aa: CATSRVTGSNEKLFF
cdr3_nt: TGTGCCACCAGCAGAGTCACGGGGTCTAATGAAAAACTGTTTTTT

j_call: TRBJ2-2
d_call: TRBD2
clone_size: -
cdr3_length: 15
v_call: TRBV10-3
cdr3_aa: CAISKLAGVPGELFF
cdr3_nt: TGTGCCATCAGTAAGCTAGCGGGAGTTCCGGGGGAGCTGTTTTTT

j_call: TRBJ1-5
d_call: TRBD1
clone_size: -
cdr3_length: 16
v_call: TRBV6-1
cdr3_aa: CASSDRQQGARQPQHF
cdr3_nt: TGTGCCAGCAGTGATCGTCAACAGGGGGCTCGACAGCCCCAGCATTTT

j_call: TRBJ2-3
d_call: -
clone_size: -
cdr3_length: 15
v_call: TRBV7-2
cdr3_aa: CASSLGPGVADTQYF
cdr3_nt: TGTGCCAGCAGCTTAGGTCCGGGAGTCGCAGATACGCAGTATTTT

j_call: TRBJ2-2
d_call: -
clone_size: -
cdr3_length: 15
v_call: TRBV5-5
cdr3_aa: CASSLEDSLFGELFF
cdr3_nt: TGTGCCAGCAGCTTGGAGGACAGTTTATTCGGGGAGCTGTTTTTT

j_call: TRBJ2-5
d_call: TRBD2
clone_size: -
cdr3_length: 16
v_call: TRBV4-3
cdr3_aa: CASSRRTSGSSETQYF
cdr3_nt: TGCGCCAGCAGCCGCAGAACTAGCGGGAGTTCCGAGACCCAGTACTTC

j_call: TRBJ2-2
d_call: -
clone_size: once
cdr3_length: 15
v_call: TRBV5-4
cdr3_aa: CASTRGAFGTGELFF
cdr3_nt: TGTGCCAGCACCCGAGGCGCTTTCGGCACCGGGGAGCTGTTTTTT

j_call: TRBJ2-3
d_call: -
clone_size: -
cdr3_length: 8
v_call: TRBV20-1
cdr3_aa: CSPDTQYF
cdr3_nt: TGCAGTCCGGATACGCAGTATTTT